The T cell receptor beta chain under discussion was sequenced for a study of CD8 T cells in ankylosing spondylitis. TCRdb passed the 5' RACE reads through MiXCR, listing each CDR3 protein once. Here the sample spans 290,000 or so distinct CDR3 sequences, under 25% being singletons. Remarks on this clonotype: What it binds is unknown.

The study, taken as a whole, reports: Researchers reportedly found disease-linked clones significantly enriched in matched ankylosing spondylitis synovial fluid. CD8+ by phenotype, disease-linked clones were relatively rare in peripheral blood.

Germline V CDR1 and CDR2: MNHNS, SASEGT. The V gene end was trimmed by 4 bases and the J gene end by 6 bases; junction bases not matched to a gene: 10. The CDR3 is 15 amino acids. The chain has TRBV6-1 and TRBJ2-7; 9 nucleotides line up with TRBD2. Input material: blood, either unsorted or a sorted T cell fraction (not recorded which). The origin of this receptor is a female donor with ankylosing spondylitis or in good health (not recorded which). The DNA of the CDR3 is TGTGCCAGCAGTGCCCTAGCGGGACCTACTACCGAGCAGTACTTC. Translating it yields CASSALAGPTTEQYF.